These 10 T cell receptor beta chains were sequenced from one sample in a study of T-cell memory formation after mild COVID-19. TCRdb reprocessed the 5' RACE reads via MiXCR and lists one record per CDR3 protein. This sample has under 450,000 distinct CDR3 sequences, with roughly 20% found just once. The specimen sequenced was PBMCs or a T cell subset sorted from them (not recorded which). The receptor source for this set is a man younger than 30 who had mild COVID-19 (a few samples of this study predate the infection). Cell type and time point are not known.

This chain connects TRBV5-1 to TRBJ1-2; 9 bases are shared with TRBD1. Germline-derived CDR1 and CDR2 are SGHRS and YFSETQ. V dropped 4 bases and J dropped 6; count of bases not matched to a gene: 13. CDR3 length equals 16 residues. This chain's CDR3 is CASSPTDRGVGNGYTF. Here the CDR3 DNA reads TGCGCCAGCAGCCCGACGGACAGGGGCGTGGGAAATGGCTACACCTTC.

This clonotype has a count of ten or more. CDR3 in amino acids: CASSSGTAGQPQHF. The CDR3 bases are TGCGCCAGCAGCTCCGGGACAGCGGGACAGCCCCAGCATTTT. The chain is built from TRBV5-1 and TRBJ1-5, with 7 nucleotides matching TRBD1. The V and J ends lost 3 bases and 7 bases, in that order; junction bases with no gene match: 7. Germline V lookup: CDR1 SGHRS, CDR2 YFSETQ. The CDR3 consists of 14 residues.

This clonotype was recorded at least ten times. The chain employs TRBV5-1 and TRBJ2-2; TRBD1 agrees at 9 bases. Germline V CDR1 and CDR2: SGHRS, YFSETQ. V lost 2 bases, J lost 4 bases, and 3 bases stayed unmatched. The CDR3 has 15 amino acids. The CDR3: CASSFGQGITGELFF. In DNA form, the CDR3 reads TGCGCCAGCAGCTTCGGACAGGGGATCACCGGGGAGCTGTTTTTT.

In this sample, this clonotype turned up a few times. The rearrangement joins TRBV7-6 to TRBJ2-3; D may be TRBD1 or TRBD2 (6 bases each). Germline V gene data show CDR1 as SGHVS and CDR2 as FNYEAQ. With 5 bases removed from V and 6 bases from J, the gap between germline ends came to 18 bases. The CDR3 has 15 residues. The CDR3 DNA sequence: TGTGCCAGCAGCGAGGGGGGCCAGGGACTTGATACGCAGTATTTT. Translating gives CASSEGGQGLDTQYF.

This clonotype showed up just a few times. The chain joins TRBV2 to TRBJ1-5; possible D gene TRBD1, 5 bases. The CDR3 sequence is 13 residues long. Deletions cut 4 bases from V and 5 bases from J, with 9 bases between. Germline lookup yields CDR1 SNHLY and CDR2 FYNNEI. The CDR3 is CASSVGGYQPQHF. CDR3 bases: TGTGCCAGCAGTGTGGGGGGATATCAGCCCCAGCATTTT.

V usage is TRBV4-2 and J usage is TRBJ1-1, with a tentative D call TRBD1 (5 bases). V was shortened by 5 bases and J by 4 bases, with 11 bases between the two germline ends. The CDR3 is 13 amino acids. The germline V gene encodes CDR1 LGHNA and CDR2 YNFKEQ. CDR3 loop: CASSVDSLTEAFF. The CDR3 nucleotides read TGTGCCAGCAGCGTAGACAGCCTCACTGAAGCTTTCTTT.

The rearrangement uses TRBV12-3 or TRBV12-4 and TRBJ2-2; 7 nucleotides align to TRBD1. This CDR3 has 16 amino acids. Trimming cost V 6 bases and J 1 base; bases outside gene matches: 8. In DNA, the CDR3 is TGTGCCAGCAGACCCCCCGCAGGGGGGAACACCGGGGAGCTGTTTTTT. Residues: CASRPPAGGNTGELFF.

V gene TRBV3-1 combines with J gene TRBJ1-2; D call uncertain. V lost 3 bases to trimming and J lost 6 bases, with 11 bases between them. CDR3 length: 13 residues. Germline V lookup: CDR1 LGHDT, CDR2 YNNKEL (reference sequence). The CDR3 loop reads CASSHGLGDGYTF. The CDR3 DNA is TGTGCCAGCAGCCACGGACTGGGAGATGGCTACACCTTC.

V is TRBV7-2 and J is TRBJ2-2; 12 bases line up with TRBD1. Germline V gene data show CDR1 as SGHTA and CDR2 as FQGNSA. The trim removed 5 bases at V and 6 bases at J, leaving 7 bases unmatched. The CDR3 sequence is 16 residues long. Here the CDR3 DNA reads TGTGCCAGCAGCGCGCACGGGACAGGGGGCTCCGGGGAGCTGTTTTTT. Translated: CASSAHGTGGSGELFF.

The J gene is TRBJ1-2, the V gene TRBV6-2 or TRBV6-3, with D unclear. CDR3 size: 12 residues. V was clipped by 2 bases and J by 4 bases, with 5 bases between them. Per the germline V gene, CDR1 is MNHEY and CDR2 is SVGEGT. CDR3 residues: CASSYTPYGYTF. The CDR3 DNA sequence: TGTGCCAGCAGTTACACCCCCTATGGCTACACCTTC.